Listed below are T cell receptor beta chains from one sample, sequenced in a study of T cells in Graves' hyperthyroidism and ophthalmopathy. Using its own MiXCR run on the multiplex PCR reads, TCRdb lists one record per CDR3 protein. There are hundreds of thousands of distinct CDR3 sequences in the sample; about 15% occur only once, and 5% to 7% lies in the top ten. The sample comprised blood. The receptor source for this set is a woman aged 25 to 39 with Graves' hyperthyroidism that later progressed to Graves' ophthalmopathy. Both conserved end residues are part of each CDR3. Fields, in order: D gene, V gene, J gene, CDR3 protein. A D gene is named only where the DNA matches it firmly.

D gene: -; V gene: TRBV5-1; J gene: TRBJ2-3; CDR3 protein: CASSEESSFIDTQYF
D gene: -; V gene: TRBV18; J gene: TRBJ1-1; CDR3 protein: CASSPRQKNTEAFF
D gene: TRBD2; V gene: TRBV27; J gene: TRBJ2-7; CDR3 protein: CASSKGLVYEQYF
D gene: -; V gene: TRBV29-1; J gene: TRBJ1-2; CDR3 protein: CSVAGGSEGYTF
D gene: -; V gene: TRBV3-1; J gene: TRBJ2-3; CDR3 protein: CASSPSSEGRHTQYF
D gene: TRBD2; V gene: TRBV28; J gene: TRBJ2-1; CDR3 protein: CASSLRAAGLAGDRVGYNEQFF
D gene: -; V gene: TRBV11-3; J gene: TRBJ2-1; CDR3 protein: CASSLEQGSNNEQFF
D gene: -; V gene: TRBV7-2; J gene: TRBJ1-4; CDR3 protein: CASSRDPRGEKLFF
D gene: -; V gene: TRBV10-3; J gene: TRBJ1-2; CDR3 protein: CAISEQDRANYGYTF
D gene: -; V gene: TRBV27; J gene: TRBJ2-1; CDR3 protein: CASTSGLGYNEQFF
D gene: TRBD2; V gene: TRBV6-9; J gene: TRBJ2-2; CDR3 protein: CVSSYGLAGGWTGELFF
D gene: -; V gene: TRBV24-1; J gene: TRBJ2-7; CDR3 protein: CATSRLASYEQYF
D gene: TRBD1; V gene: TRBV27; J gene: TRBJ1-3; CDR3 protein: CASSIQGAIGNTIYF
D gene: -; V gene: TRBV5-1; J gene: TRBJ2-2; CDR3 protein: CASSLGSYTGELFF
D gene: -; V gene: TRBV6-1; J gene: TRBJ1-5; CDR3 protein: CASRKEWGSNQPQHF
D gene: TRBD1; V gene: TRBV27; J gene: TRBJ1-2; CDR3 protein: CASSFARQGGYGYTF
D gene: -; V gene: TRBV27; J gene: TRBJ1-4; CDR3 protein: CASKRPGEGEKLFF
D gene: -; V gene: TRBV7-2; J gene: TRBJ1-6; CDR3 protein: CASSPRQLSPLHF
D gene: -; V gene: TRBV5-1; J gene: TRBJ2-3; CDR3 protein: CASSSHVYSTDTQYF
D gene: TRBD1; V gene: TRBV18; J gene: TRBJ1-6; CDR3 protein: CASSPPGTGRSPLHF
D gene: TRBD1; V gene: TRBV19; J gene: TRBJ1-5; CDR3 protein: CASRSWGQGAGGSSNQPQHF
D gene: TRBD1; V gene: TRBV7-9; J gene: TRBJ1-1; CDR3 protein: CASTGGGEGAFF
D gene: -; V gene: TRBV5-4; J gene: TRBJ2-1; CDR3 protein: CASSTLQGGGNEQFF
D gene: TRBD2; V gene: TRBV29-1; J gene: TRBJ2-3; CDR3 protein: CSVGGLAGGPGTDTQYF
D gene: -; V gene: TRBV7-9; J gene: TRBJ1-5; CDR3 protein: CASSFQGDSNQPQHF
D gene: TRBD1; V gene: TRBV27; J gene: TRBJ2-1; CDR3 protein: CASSPGSRGLNEQFF
D gene: -; V gene: TRBV30; J gene: TRBJ1-5; CDR3 protein: CAWSLGGNNQPQHF
D gene: TRBD2; V gene: TRBV2; J gene: TRBJ2-1; CDR3 protein: CASSPGLAHNEQFF
D gene: TRBD2; V gene: TRBV28; J gene: TRBJ2-1; CDR3 protein: CASSSQAGTSGRNEQFF
D gene: -; V gene: TRBV3-1; J gene: TRBJ2-3; CDR3 protein: CASSQDQDLTSTDTQYF
D gene: TRBD1; V gene: TRBV12-3/TRBV12-4; J gene: TRBJ1-2; CDR3 protein: CASSRGTVPWGYTF
D gene: TRBD2; V gene: TRBV11-2; J gene: TRBJ2-1; CDR3 protein: CASSFSGRYGDEQFF
D gene: TRBD1; V gene: TRBV11-3; J gene: TRBJ1-1; CDR3 protein: CASSLVWTGRFTEAFF
D gene: -; V gene: TRBV28; J gene: TRBJ2-3; CDR3 protein: CASSLVQGPDTQYF
D gene: -; V gene: TRBV30; J gene: TRBJ2-1; CDR3 protein: CAWSGQINEQFF
D gene: -; V gene: TRBV3-1; J gene: TRBJ2-7; CDR3 protein: CASSQVPASRWEQYF
D gene: TRBD1; V gene: TRBV20-1; J gene: TRBJ1-1; CDR3 protein: CSALPGQLSRTEAFF
D gene: -; V gene: TRBV19; J gene: TRBJ2-1; CDR3 protein: CASSIVPGSYNEQFF
D gene: TRBD2; V gene: TRBV6-1; J gene: TRBJ2-4; CDR3 protein: CASRRTSGRAIVSKNIQYF
D gene: -; V gene: TRBV20-1; J gene: TRBJ2-7; CDR3 protein: CSARVPTGLEQYF
D gene: TRBD2; V gene: TRBV7-8; J gene: TRBJ2-1; CDR3 protein: CASSPGLAGVLEQFF
D gene: TRBD2; V gene: TRBV6-1; J gene: TRBJ2-1; CDR3 protein: CASSDWGLAAYNEQFF
D gene: -; V gene: TRBV4-1; J gene: TRBJ2-1; CDR3 protein: CASGGMGNEQFF
D gene: -; V gene: TRBV19; J gene: TRBJ1-1; CDR3 protein: CASSIGGYTEALF
D gene: TRBD1; V gene: TRBV7-3; J gene: TRBJ1-5; CDR3 protein: CASSLTKGQSRGDQPQHF
D gene: TRBD2; V gene: TRBV10-3; J gene: TRBJ2-1; CDR3 protein: CAISGQREGLGNEQFF
D gene: -; V gene: TRBV6-5; J gene: TRBJ2-7; CDR3 protein: CASSYSDNYEQYF